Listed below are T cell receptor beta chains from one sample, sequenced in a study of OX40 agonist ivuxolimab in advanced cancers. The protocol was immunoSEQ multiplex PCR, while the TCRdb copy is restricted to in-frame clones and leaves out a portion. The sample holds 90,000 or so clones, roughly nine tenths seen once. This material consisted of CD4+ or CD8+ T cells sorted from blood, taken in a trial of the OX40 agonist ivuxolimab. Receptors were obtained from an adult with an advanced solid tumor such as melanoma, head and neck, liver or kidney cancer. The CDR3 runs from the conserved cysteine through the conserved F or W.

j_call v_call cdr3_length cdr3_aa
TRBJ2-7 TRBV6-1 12 CASSPQGYEQYF
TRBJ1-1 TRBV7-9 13 CASSFHGGTEAFF
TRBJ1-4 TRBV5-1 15 CASSSRPGSNEKLFF
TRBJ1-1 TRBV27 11 CASTGNTEAFF
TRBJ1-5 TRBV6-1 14 CASSERLSNQPQHF
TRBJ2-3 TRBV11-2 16 CASSPSYRTDTDTQYF
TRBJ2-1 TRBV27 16 CASSLSPSTGDNEQFF
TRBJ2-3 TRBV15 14 CATSATSLAVAQYF
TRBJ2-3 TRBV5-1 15 CASSAGQGRTDTQYF
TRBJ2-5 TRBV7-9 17 CASSPRLAGGPGETQYF
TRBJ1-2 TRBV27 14 CASSLFWGRSGYTF
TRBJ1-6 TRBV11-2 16 CASSLEGGSYNSPLHF
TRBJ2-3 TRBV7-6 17 CASSPVPSGASTDTQYF
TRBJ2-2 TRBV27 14 CASSFLANTGELFF
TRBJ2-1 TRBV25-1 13 CASGVSSYNEQFF
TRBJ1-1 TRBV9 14 CASSADRDWTEAFF
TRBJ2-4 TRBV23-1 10 CASSRNIQYF
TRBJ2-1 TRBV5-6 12 CASSSVDGEQFF
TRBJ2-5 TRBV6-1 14 CASSALAAQETQYF
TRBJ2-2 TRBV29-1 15 CSVLWDGKNTGELFF
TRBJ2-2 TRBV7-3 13 CASGSGSTGELFF
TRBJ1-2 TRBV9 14 CASLPGSEGYGYTF
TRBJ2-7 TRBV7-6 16 CASSPGTSGRSNEQYF
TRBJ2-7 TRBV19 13 CASSYGQGYEQYF
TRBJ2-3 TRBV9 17 CASSVEAELVPADTQYF
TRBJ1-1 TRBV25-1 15 CASSESRGSGTEAFF
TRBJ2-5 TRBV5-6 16 CASSLLEALGQETQYF
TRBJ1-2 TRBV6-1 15 CASSDWGAGERGYTF
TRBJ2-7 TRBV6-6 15 CASSYGASGPDEQYF
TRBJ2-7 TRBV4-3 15 CASSQEAELFREQYF
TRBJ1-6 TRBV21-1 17 CASSKGYGLNYNSPLHF
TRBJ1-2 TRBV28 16 CASSPNKPTANYGYTF
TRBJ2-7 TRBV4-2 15 CASSQPGTGGYEQYF